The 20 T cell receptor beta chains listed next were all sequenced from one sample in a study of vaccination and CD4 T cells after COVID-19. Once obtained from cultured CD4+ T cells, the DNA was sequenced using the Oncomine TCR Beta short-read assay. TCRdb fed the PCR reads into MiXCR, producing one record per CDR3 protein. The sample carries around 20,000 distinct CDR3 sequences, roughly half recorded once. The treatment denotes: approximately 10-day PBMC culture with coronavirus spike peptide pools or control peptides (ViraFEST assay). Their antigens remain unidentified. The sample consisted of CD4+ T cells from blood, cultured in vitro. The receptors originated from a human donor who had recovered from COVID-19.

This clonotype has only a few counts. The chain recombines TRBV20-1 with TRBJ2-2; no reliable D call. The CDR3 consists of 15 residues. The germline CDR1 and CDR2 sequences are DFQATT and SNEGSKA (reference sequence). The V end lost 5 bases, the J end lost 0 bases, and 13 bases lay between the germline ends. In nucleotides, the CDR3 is TGCAGTGCTCTTGAGGCAGAGGCGAACACCGGGGAGCTGTTTTTT. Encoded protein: CSALEAEANTGELFF.

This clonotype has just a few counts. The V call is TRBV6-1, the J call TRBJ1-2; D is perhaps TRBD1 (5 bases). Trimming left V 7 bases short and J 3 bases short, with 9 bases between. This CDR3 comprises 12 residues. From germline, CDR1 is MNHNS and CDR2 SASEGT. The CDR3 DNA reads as TGTGCCAGCACCCAGGGCCACTATGGCTACACCTTC. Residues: CASTQGHYGYTF.

As DNA, the CDR3 is TGCAGTGCTAATTTCGGCAATCAGCCCCAGCATTTT. As protein: CSANFGNQPQHF. The V call is TRBV20-1, the J call TRBJ1-5; no firm D call. V dropped 4 bases and J dropped 2 bases, with 6 bases sitting between them. The germline V gene encodes CDR1 DFQATT and CDR2 SNEGSKA (reference sequence). This CDR3 is built from 12 residues.

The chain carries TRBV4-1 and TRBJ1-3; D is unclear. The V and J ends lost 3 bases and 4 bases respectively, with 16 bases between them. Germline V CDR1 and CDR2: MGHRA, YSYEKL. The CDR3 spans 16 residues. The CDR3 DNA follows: TGCGCCAGCAGCCAGGTTGGGTCGGGTCGAGGAAACACCATATATTTT. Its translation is CASSQVGSGRGNTIYF.

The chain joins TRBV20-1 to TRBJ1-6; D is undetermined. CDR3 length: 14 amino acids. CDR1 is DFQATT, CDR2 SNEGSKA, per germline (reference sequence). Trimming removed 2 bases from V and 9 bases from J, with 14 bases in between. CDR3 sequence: CSARQPGGRSPLHF. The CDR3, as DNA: TGCAGTGCTAGACAACCCGGAGGGCGTTCACCCCTCCACTTT.

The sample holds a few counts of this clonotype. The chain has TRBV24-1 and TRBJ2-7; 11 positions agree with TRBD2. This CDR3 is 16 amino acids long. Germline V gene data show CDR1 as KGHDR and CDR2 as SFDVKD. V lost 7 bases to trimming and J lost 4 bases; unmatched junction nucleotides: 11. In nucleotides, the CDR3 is TGTGCCACCAGCGGGGCGGAAACTAGCGGGAGTTACGAGCAGTACTTC. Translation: CATSGAETSGSYEQYF.

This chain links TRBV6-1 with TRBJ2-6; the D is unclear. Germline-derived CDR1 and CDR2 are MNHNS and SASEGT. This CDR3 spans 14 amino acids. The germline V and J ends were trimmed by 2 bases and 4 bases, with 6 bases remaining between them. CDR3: CASSETFGANVLTF. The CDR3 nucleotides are TGTGCCAGCAGTGAAACGTTCGGGGCCAACGTCCTGACTTTC.

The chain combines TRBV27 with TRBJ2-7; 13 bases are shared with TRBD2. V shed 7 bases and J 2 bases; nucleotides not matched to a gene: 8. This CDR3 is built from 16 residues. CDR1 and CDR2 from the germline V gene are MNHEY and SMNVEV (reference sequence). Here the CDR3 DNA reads TGTGCCAGCAACCGAGGGGGACTAGCGGGACCCTACGAGCAGTACTTC. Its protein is CASNRGGLAGPYEQYF.

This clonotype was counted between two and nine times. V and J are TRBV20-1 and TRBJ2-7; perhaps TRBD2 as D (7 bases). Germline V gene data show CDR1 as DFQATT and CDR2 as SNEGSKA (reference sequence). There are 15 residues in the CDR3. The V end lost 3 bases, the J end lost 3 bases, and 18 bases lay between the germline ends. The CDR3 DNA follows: TGCAGTGCTAGTTCCTTGAGGGGGGGGGTCTACGAGCAGTACTTC. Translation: CSASSLRGGVYEQYF.

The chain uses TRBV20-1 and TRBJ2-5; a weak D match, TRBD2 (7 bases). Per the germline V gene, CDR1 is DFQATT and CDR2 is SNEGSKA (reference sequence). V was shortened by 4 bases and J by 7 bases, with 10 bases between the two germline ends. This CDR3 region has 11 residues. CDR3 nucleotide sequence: TGCAGTGCTAAGGGGGGGCCGACCCAGTACTTC. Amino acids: CSAKGGPTQYF.

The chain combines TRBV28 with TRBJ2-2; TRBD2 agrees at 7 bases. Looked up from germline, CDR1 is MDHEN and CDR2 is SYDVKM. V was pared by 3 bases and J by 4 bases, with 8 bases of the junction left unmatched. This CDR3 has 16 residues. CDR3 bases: TGTGCCAGCAGTTTTGCTTCCGGGACTATCACCGGGGAGCTGTTTTTT. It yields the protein CASSFASGTITGELFF.

In nucleotides, the CDR3 is TGTGCCAGTAGTATATCGGCGGGGTTCAATGAGCAGTTCTTC. It specifies CASSISAGFNEQFF. The chain couples TRBV19 to TRBJ2-1, with TRBD2 as a possible D gene (6 bases). V dropped 2 bases and J dropped 6 bases, with 11 bases sitting between them. CDR3 length: 14 residues. CDR1 and CDR2 (germline): LNHDA, SQIVND (reference sequence).

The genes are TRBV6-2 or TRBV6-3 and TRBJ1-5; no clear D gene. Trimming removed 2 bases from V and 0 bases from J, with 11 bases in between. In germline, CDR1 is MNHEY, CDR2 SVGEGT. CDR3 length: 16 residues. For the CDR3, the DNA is TGTGCCAGCAGTTACAGTAAGGGTTCTAGCAATCAGCCCCAGCATTTT. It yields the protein CASSYSKGSSNQPQHF.

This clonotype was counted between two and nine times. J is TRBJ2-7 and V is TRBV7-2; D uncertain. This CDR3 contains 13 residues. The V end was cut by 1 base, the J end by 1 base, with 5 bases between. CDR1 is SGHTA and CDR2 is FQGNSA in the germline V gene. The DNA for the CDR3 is TGTGCCAGCAGCTTAGAACGGTCCTACGAGCAGTACTTC. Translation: CASSLERSYEQYF.

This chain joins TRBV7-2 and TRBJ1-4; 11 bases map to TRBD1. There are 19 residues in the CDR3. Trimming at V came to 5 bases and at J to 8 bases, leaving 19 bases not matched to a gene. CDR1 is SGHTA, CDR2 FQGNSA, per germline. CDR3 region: CASSPYLRGQGATGEKLFF. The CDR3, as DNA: TGTGCCAGCAGCCCTTATTTACGAGGACAGGGGGCAACTGGAGAAAAACTGTTTTTT.

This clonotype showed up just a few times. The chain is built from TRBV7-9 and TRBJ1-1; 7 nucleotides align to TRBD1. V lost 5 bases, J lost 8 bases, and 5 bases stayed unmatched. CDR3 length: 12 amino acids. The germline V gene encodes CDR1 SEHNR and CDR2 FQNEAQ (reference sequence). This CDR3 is CASSTTTGEAFF. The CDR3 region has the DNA TGTGCCAGCAGCACAACGACAGGGGAAGCTTTCTTT.

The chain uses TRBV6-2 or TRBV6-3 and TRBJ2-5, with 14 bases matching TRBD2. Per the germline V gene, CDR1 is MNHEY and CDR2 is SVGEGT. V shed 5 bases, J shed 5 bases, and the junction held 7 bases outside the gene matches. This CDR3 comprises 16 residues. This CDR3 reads CASSRLAGGTWETQYF. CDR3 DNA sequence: TGTGCCAGCAGTCGACTAGCGGGGGGGACGTGGGAGACCCAGTACTTC.

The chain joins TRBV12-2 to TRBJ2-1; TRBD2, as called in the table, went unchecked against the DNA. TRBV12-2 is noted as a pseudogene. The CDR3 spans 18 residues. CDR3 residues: CASRPWGTSGREYNEQFF. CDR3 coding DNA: TGTGCAAGTCGCCCCTGGGGGACTAGCGGGAGGGAATACAATGAGCAGTTCTTC.

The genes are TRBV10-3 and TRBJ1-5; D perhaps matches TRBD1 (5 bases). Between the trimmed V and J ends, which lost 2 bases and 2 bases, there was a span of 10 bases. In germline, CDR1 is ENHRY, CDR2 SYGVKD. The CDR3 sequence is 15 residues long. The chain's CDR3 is CAISEGRGGNQPQHF. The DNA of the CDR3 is TGTGCCATCAGTGAGGGCCGGGGGGGCAATCAGCCCCAGCATTTT.

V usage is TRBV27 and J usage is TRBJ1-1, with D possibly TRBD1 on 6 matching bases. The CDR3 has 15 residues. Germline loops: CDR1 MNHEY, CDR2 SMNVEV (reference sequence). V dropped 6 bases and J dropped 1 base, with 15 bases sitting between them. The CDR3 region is CASSRQVITNTEAFF. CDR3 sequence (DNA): TGTGCCAGCAGCCGACAGGTTATTACGAACACTGAAGCTTTCTTT.